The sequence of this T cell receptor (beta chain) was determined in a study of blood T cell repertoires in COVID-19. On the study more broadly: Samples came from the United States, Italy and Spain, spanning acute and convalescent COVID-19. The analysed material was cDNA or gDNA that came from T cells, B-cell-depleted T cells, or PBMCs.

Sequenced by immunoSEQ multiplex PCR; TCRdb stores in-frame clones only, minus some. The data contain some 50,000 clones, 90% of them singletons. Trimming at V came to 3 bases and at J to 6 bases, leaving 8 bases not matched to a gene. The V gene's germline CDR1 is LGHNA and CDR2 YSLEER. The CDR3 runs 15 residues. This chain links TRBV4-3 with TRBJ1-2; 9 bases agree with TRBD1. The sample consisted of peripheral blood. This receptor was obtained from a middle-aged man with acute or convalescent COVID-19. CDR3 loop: CASSHAQGALNGYTF. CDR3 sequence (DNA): TGCGCCAGCAGCCACGCACAGGGGGCGCTTAATGGCTACACCTTC.